This T cell receptor beta chain was obtained from a study of blood T cell repertoires in COVID-19. Background on the study: PBMCs, B-cell-depleted T cells, or T cells were the source of the cDNA or gDNA that made up the material.

This CDR3 contains 15 residues. V was clipped by 3 bases and J by 9 bases; unmatched bases: 5. Germline-derived CDR1 and CDR2 are LNHDA and SQIVND (reference sequence). Generated by immunoSEQ multiplex PCR, the TCRdb table keeps only in-frame clones and is missing some. The repertoire holds 200,000 to 300,000 clones, less than 90% seen once, with nearly 2% in the top ten. The rearrangement joins TRBV19 to TRBJ2-1, with 13 bases lining up with TRBD2. The TCR sequence derives from a man aged 25 to 40 with active or convalescent COVID-19. Sequencing was carried out using peripheral blood. The CDR3 protein is CASSMATSGGTEQFF. The CDR3 DNA follows: TGTGCCAGTAGTATGGCGACTAGCGGGGGGACTGAGCAGTTCTTC.